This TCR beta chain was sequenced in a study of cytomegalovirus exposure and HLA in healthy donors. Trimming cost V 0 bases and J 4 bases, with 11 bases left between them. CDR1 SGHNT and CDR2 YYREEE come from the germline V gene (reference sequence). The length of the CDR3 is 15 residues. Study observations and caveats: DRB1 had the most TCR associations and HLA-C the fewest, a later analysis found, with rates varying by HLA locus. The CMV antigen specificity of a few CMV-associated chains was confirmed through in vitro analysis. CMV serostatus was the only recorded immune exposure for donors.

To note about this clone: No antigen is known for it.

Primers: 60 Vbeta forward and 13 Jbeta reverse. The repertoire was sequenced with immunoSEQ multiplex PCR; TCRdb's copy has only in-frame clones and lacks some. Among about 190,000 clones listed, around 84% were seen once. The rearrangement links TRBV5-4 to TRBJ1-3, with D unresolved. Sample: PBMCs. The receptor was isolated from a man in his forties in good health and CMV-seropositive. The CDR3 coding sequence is TGTGCCAGCAGCTTGGATCTTGCGGGGGGAAACACCATATATTTT. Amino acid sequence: CASSLDLAGGNTIYF. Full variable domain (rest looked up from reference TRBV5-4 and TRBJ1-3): ETGVTQSPTHLIKTRGQQVTLRCSSQSGHNTVSWYQQALGQGPQFIFQYYREEENGRGNFPPRFSGLQFPNYSSELNVNALELDDSALYLCASSLDLAGGNTIYFGEGSWLTVV.